Sequencing of this TCR beta chain was carried out in a study of response to subunit inactivated influenza vaccine. Study results and limitations: The authors suggested that few new T cells are recruited per seasonal influenza vaccination.

V shed 1 base and J shed 2 bases, with 15 bases lying between them. Germline V gives CDR1 MDHEN, CDR2 SYDVKM. The CDR3 length is 18 residues. A few counts support this clonotype. Antigen specificity is unknown. From the RT-PCR reads, TCRdb called clonotypes with MiXCR, one entry per CDR3 protein. Found here are 500,000 to 600,000 distinct CDR3 sequences, around 13% of them singletons; the top ten hold roughly 11%. The TCR comes from a man between 50 and 59 years old who received an inactivated influenza vaccine. This sample comprised PBMCs from blood, obtained 12 days after vaccination. The chain carries TRBV28 and TRBJ2-6; tentative D call: TRBD2 (6 bases). CDR3 bases: TGTGCCAGCAGTTTATTCGGGGGAATTGGTACTGGGGCCAACGTCCTGACTTTC. Protein product: CASSLFGGIGTGANVLTF.